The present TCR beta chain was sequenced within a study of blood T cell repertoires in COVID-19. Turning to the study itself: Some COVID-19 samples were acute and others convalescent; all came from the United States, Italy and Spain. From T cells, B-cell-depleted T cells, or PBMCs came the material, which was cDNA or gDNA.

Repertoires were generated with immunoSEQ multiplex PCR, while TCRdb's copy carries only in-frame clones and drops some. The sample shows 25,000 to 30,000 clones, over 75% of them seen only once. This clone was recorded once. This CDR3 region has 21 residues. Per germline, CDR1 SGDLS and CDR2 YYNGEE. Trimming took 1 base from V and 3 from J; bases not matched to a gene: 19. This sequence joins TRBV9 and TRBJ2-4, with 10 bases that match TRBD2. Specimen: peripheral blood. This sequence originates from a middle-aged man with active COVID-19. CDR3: CASSVSPSALASGSDKNIQYF. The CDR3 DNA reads TGTGCCAGCAGCGTAAGCCCCTCGGCCCTGGCTAGCGGGAGTGACAAAAACATTCAGTACTTC.